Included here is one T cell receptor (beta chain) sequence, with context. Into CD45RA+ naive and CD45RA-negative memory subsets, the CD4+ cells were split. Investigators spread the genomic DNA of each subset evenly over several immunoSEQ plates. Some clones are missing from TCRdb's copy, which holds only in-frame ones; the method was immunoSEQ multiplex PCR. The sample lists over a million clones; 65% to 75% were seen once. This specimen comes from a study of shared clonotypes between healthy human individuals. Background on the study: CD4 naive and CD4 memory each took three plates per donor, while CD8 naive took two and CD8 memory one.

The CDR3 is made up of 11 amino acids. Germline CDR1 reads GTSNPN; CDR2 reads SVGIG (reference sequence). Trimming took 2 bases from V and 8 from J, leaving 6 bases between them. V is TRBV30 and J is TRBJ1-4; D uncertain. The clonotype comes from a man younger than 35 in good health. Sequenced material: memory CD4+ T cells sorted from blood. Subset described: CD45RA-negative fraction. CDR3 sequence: CAWSKVEKLFF. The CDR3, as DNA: TGTGCCTGGAGTAAGGTCGAAAAACTGTTTTTT.